This record covers a single TCR beta chain. The antigen is not known. Trimming stripped 7 bases from V and 6 bases from J, with 19 bases between. The CDR3 is 14 amino acids. These data originate in a study of post-analysis software for immune sequencing data. TCR beta cDNA libraries included unique molecular identifiers. Each sample of roughly 0.9 to 10 million input T cells yielded 500,000 or so cDNA molecules, so each molecule approximated one T cell. Each CDR3 protein is one row after TCRdb ran MiXCR on the PCR reads. The data contain roughly 580,000 distinct CDR3 sequences, around 44% of them singletons. Findings and caveats of the study: TRBV segments more frequent in patients than in controls numbered several and included TRBV5-6, TRBV5-1 and TRBV20-1. F measure grouped same-batch samples tightly together. Compared with controls, patients showed significantly lower normalized Chao1 diversity.

The sequenced material came from blood. This chain connects TRBV12-3 or TRBV12-4 to TRBJ2-7; D tentatively fits TRBD1 or TRBD2 (6 bases each). The receptor comes from a girl aged 10 to 17 with multiple sclerosis. This CDR3 is CASMAGTRGFEQYF. DNA of the CDR3: TGTGCCAGCATGGCGGGGACAAGGGGCTTCGAGCAGTACTTC.